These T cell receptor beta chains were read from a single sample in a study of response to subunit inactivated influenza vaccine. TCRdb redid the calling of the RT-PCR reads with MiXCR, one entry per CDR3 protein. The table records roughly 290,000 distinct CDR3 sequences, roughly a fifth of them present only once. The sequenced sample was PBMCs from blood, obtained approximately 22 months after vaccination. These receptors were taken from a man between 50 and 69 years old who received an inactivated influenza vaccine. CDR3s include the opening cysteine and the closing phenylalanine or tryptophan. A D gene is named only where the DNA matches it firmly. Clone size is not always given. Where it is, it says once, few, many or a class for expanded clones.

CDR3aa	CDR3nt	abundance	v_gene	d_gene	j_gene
CASSLVPQEDGYTF	TGTGCCAGCAGTTTAGTTCCTCAAGAGGATGGCTACACCTTC	many	TRBV12-3/TRBV12-4	NA	TRBJ1-2
CASSLGGGNTEAFF	TGTGCCAGCAGCTTAGGCGGGGGGAACACTGAAGCTTTCTTT	many	TRBV7-2	NA	TRBJ1-1
CASSDLRGPGQPNSGANVLTF	TGTGCCAGCAGTGACCTACGGGGGCCGGGACAGCCAAACTCTGGGGCCAACGTCCTGACTTTC	few	TRBV6-4	NA	TRBJ2-6
CASSQDFARVNTEAFF	TGTGCCAGCAGCCAAGATTTCGCCAGGGTGAACACTGAAGCTTTCTTT	few	TRBV4-2	NA	TRBJ1-1
CASIRGGEAFF	TGTGCCAGCATCCGGGGGGGAGAAGCTTTCTTT	few	TRBV12-3/TRBV12-4	NA	TRBJ1-1
CASSITRGYRTDTQYF	TGTGCCAGCTCAATCACTAGAGGATATCGCACAGATACGCAGTATTTT	NA	TRBV18	NA	TRBJ2-3
CASSPRTTPGQGADTQYF	TGTGCCAGCTCACCTCGAACCACACCGGGACAGGGCGCAGATACGCAGTATTTT	few	TRBV18	TRBD1	TRBJ2-3
CASSVRQGTDYTF	TGCGCCAGCAGCGTAAGACAGGGTACTGACTACACCTTC	many	TRBV4-3	TRBD1	TRBJ1-2
CASSFPVGREYEQFF	TGTGCCAGCAGTTTCCCCGTAGGGCGGGAGTATGAGCAGTTCTTC	NA	TRBV28	TRBD2	TRBJ2-1
CASSPMDRQETQYF	TGTGCCAGCAGTCCCATGGACAGACAAGAGACCCAGTACTTC	NA	TRBV12-3/TRBV12-4	NA	TRBJ2-5
CASSLRAGQGANSPLHF	TGTGCCAGCAGCTTAAGGGCCGGACAGGGAGCTAATTCACCCCTCCACTTT	few	TRBV7-9	TRBD1	TRBJ1-6
CASSPGTGTYEQYF	TGCGCCAGCAGCCCTGGGACAGGGACCTACGAGCAGTACTTC	few	TRBV4-3	TRBD1	TRBJ2-7
CASSPGDINYGYTF	TGTGCCAGCAGCCCCGGGGACATAAACTATGGCTACACCTTC	few	TRBV7-2	NA	TRBJ1-2